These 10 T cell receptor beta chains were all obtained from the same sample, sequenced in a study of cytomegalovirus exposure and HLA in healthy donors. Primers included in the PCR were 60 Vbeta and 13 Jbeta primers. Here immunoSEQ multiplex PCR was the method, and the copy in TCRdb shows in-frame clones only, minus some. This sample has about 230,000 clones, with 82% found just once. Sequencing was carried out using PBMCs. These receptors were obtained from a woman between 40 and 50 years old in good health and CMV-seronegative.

Here the CDR3 DNA reads TGTGCCAGCTCACCTAAACAGGGGGCGTCGTCCTATGGCTACACCTTC. This codes for CASSPKQGASSYGYTF. The chain links TRBV18 to TRBJ1-2; 9 bases match TRBD1. The CDR3 covers 16 residues. The trim removed 3 bases at V and 4 bases at J, leaving 9 bases unmatched. Germline V lookup: CDR1 KGHSH, CDR2 LQKENI.

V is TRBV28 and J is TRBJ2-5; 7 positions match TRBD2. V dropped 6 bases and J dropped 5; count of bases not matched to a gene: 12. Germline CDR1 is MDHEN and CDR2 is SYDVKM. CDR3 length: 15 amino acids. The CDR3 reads CASSPGTKMEETQYF. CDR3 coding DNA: TGTGCCAGCAGCCCCGGGACTAAGATGGAGGAGACCCAGTACTTC.

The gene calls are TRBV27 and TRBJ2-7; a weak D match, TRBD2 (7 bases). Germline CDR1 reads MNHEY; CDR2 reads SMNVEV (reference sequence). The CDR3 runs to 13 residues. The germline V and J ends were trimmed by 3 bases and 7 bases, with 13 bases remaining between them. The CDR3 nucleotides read TGTGCCAGCAGTTTGGGGGAGGGGGTTGAGCAGTACTTC. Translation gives CASSLGEGVEQYF.

Here the CDR3 DNA reads TGTGCCAGCAGCTTGGTATTCCAAGAGACCCAGTACTTC. Protein sequence: CASSLVFQETQYF. The rearrangement links TRBV5-4 to TRBJ2-5; D is unresolved. The CDR3 is made up of 13 amino acids. V was trimmed by 0 bases and J by 1 base, leaving 4 bases between them. The V gene's germline CDR1 is SGHNT and CDR2 YYREEE (reference sequence).

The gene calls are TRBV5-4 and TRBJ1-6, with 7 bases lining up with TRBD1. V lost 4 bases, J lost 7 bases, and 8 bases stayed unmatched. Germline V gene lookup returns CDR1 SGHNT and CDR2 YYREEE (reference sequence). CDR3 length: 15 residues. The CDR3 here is CASSVQQGNNSPLHF. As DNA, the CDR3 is TGTGCCAGCAGCGTCCAACAGGGGAACAATTCACCCCTCCACTTT.

This chain's CDR3 is CASSFPTTAEKLFF. In DNA, the CDR3 is TGTGCCAGCAGTTTCCCGACGACAGCCGAAAAACTGTTTTTT. V and J are TRBV28 and TRBJ1-4; tentatively, D is TRBD1 (5 bases). The germline V gene encodes CDR1 MDHEN and CDR2 SYDVKM. There are 14 residues in the CDR3. The V end lost 3 bases, the J end lost 8 bases, and 13 bases lay between the germline ends.

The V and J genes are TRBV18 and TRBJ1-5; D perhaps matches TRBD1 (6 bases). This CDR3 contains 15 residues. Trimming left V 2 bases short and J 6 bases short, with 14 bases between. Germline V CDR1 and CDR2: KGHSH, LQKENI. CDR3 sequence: CASSPGGARSQPQHF. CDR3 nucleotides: TGTGCCAGCTCACCAGGGGGGGCGCGGAGTCAGCCCCAGCATTTT.

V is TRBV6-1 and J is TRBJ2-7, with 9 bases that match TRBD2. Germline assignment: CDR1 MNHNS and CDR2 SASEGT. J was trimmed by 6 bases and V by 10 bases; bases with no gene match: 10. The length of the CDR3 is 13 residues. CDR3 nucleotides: TGTGCCACATATATTTTTAGCGGGGGCGAGCAGTACTTC. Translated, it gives CATYIFSGGEQYF.

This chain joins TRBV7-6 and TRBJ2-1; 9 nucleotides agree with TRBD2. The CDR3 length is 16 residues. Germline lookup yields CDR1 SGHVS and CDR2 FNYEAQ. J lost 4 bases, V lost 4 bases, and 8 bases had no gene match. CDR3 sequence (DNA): TGTGCCAGCAGCTCCGTGGGCGGGGGGGCTTACAATGAGCAGTTCTTC. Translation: CASSSVGGGAYNEQFF.

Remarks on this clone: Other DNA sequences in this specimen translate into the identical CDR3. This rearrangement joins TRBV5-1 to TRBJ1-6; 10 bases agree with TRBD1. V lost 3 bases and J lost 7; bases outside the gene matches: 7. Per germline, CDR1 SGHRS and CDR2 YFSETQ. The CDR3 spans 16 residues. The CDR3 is CASSWGTGATNSPLHF. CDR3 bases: TGCGCCAGCAGCTGGGGGACAGGGGCCACCAATTCACCCCTCCACTTT.